This TCR beta chain was sequenced in a study of T cell responses to AZD1222 COVID-19 vaccine. Assay: immunoSEQ multiplex PCR; the TCRdb copy retains only in-frame clones and omits some. The sample yields 110,000 to 150,000 clones, more than 85% seen once. Findings of the study overall: Females outnumbered males among donors, who were mostly white British; clonal diversity was possibly underestimated. Repertoires were collected only later (after the peak T cell response had occurred).

The CDR3 runs 13 residues. The germline gives CDR1 ENHRY, CDR2 SYGVKD. V was trimmed by 8 bases and J by 4 bases, leaving 15 bases between them. This clone was seen only once. What it binds is unknown. The material sequenced was peripheral blood, taken on day 0 of AZD1222 vaccination. The clonotype comes from an adult in good health. The chain links TRBV10-3 to TRBJ2-7; D ambiguous. In nucleotides, the CDR3 is TGTGCCATCCTCATGGGCGGTAGTTACGAGCAGTACTTC. This codes for CAILMGGSYEQYF.